The sequence of this T cell receptor beta chain was determined in a study of shared clonotypes between healthy human individuals. Study-level background: Donor composition was a couple of women and a few men, aged 18 to 49. CD4 naive and CD4 memory each took three plates per donor, while CD8 naive took two and CD8 memory one. Study results and limitations: Compared with memory subsets, naive subsets generally had larger estimated richness. The diversity represented, both genetic and in exposure history, was limited by few donors.

Positive CCR7 selection of CD45RO-negative cells yielded the naive CD8 cells, and terminally differentiated effector memory CD45RA+ cells were excluded. Profiled with immunoSEQ multiplex PCR; TCRdb holds only in-frame clones, not every one. The data hold millions of clones, with about 92% observed a single time. The sample holds one count of this clone. Antigen: not known. CDR1 SGHDN and CDR2 FVKESK come from the germline V gene. Deletions cut 1 base from V and 7 bases from J, with 5 bases between. The CDR3 covers 12 residues. The chain couples TRBV14 to TRBJ2-1, with no clear D. This TCR came from a man aged 18 to 29 in good health. Some clones in this sample may be carry-over from other donors' samples. Material for sequencing was naive CD8+ T cells from PBMCs. In DNA form, the CDR3 reads TGTGCCAGCAGCCAAGTTTTAAATGAGCAGTTCTTC. Amino acid sequence: CASSQVLNEQFF. Full variable domain (missing parts from reference TRBV14 and TRBJ2-1): EAGVTQFPSHSVIEKGQTVTLRCDPISGHDNLYWYRRVMGKEIKFLLHFVKESKQDESGMPNNRFLAERTGGTYSTLKVQPAELEDSGVYFCASSQVLNEQFFGPGTRLTVL.